These T cell receptor beta chains were read from a single sample in a study of T cells in Graves' hyperthyroidism and ophthalmopathy. MiXCR, applied by TCRdb to the multiplex PCR reads, yields one record per CDR3 protein. The repertoire holds approximately 600,000 distinct CDR3 sequences, with under 20% as singletons. Input material: blood. These receptors originate from a woman under 40 with Graves' hyperthyroidism. Each CDR3 is given with its conserved first and last residue. A D gene is named only where the DNA matches it firmly. Expanded clones are given a class, and other clones once, few, many or no size at all.

>.|.|TRBJ1-1|TRBV28
TGTGCCAGCGGCCCAGGGTTGAGTGGCACTGAAGCTTTCTTT
CASGPGLSGTEAFF
>TRBD2|few|TRBJ2-2|TRBV6-2/TRBV6-3
TGTGCCAGCAGTTACGGCCTAGCGGGAGTTGGGCTGTTTTTT
CASSYGLAGVGLFF
>.|.|TRBJ2-2|TRBV6-1
TGTGCCAGCGGGACCAGGCGAGTCGGGGAGCTGTTTTTT
CASGTRRVGELFF
>TRBD1|once|TRBJ2-2|TRBV27
TGTGCCAGCAGCTTTACAGGGGCCGCGGAGCTGTTTTTT
CASSFTGAAELFF
>.|many|TRBJ2-1|TRBV2
TGTGCCAGCAGTGACAGGGGCGATGAGCAGTTCTTC
CASSDRGDEQFF
>.|many|TRBJ2-2|TRBV24-1
TGTGCCACCAGTGATGCCCGGGGCCCCTTGAACACCGGGGAGCTGTTTTTT
CATSDARGPLNTGELFF
>.|many|TRBJ2-2|TRBV11-2
TGTGCCAGCAGCTTAGGCGGGACCGGGGAGCTGTTTTTT
CASSLGGTGELFF
>.|many|TRBJ2-1|TRBV7-8
TGTGCCAGCAGCTTAAGTACAGTCGATGAGCAGTTCTTC
CASSLSTVDEQFF
>.|few|TRBJ1-5|TRBV19
TGTGCCAGTAGTAACGGACAGACCCTTAATCAGCCCCAGCATTTT
CASSNGQTLNQPQHF
>TRBD1|.|TRBJ2-2|TRBV7-6
TGTGCCAGCAGCTTAGCGGACAGGGGAATTAACACCGGGGAGCTGTTTTTT
CASSLADRGINTGELFF
>.|once|TRBJ2-7|TRBV6-2/TRBV6-3
TGTGCCAGCAGTCTTAAGACCCACGAGCAGTACTTC
CASSLKTHEQYF
>TRBD2|.|TRBJ2-3|TRBV12-3/TRBV12-4
TGTGCCAGCACCAATGGCACGGGGGGGCAGTATTTT
CASTNGTGGQYF
>.|.|TRBJ2-2|TRBV12-3/TRBV12-4
TGTGCCAGCAACATGGGGGGTTTCACCGGGGAGCTGTTTTTT
CASNMGGFTGELFF
>.|.|TRBJ2-2|TRBV3-1
TGTGCCAGCAGCGAAGGGTTCCCCGGGGAGCTGTTTTTT
CASSEGFPGELFF
>TRBD1|many|TRBJ2-7|TRBV20-1
TGCAGTGCTAGCGACAGGGGCTACGAGCAGTACTTC
CSASDRGYEQYF
>.|many|TRBJ1-1|TRBV9
TGTGCCAGCAGCGTACTTGGGGGGAACACTGAAGCTTTCTTT
CASSVLGGNTEAFF
>TRBD1|.|TRBJ1-1|TRBV28
TGTGCCAGCGGGGGCGGGACAGGGGGGACGAACACTGAAGCTTTCTTT
CASGGGTGGTNTEAFF
>.|.|TRBJ2-1|TRBV12-3/TRBV12-4
TGTGCCAGCAGTTTAAGGGACAACTATGAGCAGTTCTTC
CASSLRDNYEQFF
>TRBD2|many|TRBJ2-5|TRBV2
TGTGCCAGCAGGCCCGGGACTAGCATTGAGACCCAGTACTTC
CASRPGTSIETQYF
>.|many|TRBJ1-5|TRBV6-2/TRBV6-3
TGTGCCAGCACCCAGGACGGCCTCAATCAGCCCCAGCATTTT
CASTQDGLNQPQHF
>.|many|TRBJ2-3|TRBV27
TGTGCCAGCAGTTTTAAGGTGGACTCGGGGTGGGGCACAGATACGCAGTATTTT
CASSFKVDSGWGTDTQYF
>.|.|TRBJ1-5|TRBV12-3/TRBV12-4
TGTGCCAGCAGTCCCGCCATCGCCGACGGAATCAATCAGCCCCAGCATTTT
CASSPAIADGINQPQHF
>TRBD1|many|TRBJ2-5|TRBV6-5
TGTGCCAGCAGTTTAAAGGGACAGGCATATAGTGAGACCCAGTACTTC
CASSLKGQAYSETQYF
>.|.|TRBJ2-1|TRBV5-1
TGCGCCAGCAGATACGAGGGCGGGATTTCCTACAATGAGCAGTTCTTC
CASRYEGGISYNEQFF
>TRBD2|.|TRBJ2-3|TRBV6-2/TRBV6-3
TGTGCCAGCAGTTTAGCGGGAGTAAGGTCAGATACGCAGTATTTT
CASSLAGVRSDTQYF
>TRBD2|.|TRBJ2-2|TRBV5-1
TGCGCCAGCAGCCCGGGACTAGCGGGAAGTGGGACCGGGGAGCTGTTTTTT
CASSPGLAGSGTGELFF
>.|.|TRBJ2-1|TRBV30
TGTGCCTGGAGTGCCAATCTGTTTCGCGGACGCTCCTACAATGAGCAGTTCTTC
CAWSANLFRGRSYNEQFF
>.|many|TRBJ1-6|TRBV5-1
TGCGCCAGCAGCTTGGATGGAAGTTCGCGGCGTTCACCCCTCCACTTT
CASSLDGSSRRSPLHF
>.|many|TRBJ2-1|TRBV30
TGTGCCTGGAGTGAGAGGGGGGAGCAGTTCTTC
CAWSERGEQFF
>TRBD1|many|TRBJ2-7|TRBV10-3
TGTGCCATCAGTGAGTCGGACAGGGCCTCCTACGAGCAGTACTTC
CAISESDRASYEQYF
>.|many|TRBJ2-6|TRBV30
TGTGCCTGGGAGACGGCATCTGGGGCCAACGTCCTGACTTTC
CAWETASGANVLTF
>.|.|TRBJ2-7|TRBV4-3
TGCGCCAGCAGCCAAGGCCAAGACCTCTACGAGCAGTACTTC
CASSQGQDLYEQYF
>TRBD2|.|TRBJ2-2|TRBV6-1
TGTGCCAGCAGTCCTCTTAGCGGGAGAAGGACCGGGGAGCTGTTTTTT
CASSPLSGRRTGELFF
>.|.|TRBJ2-2|TRBV6-1
TGTGCCAGCAGTGAAGCAGGGTTTGACACCGGGGAGCTGTTTTTT
CASSEAGFDTGELFF
>.|many|TRBJ2-6|TRBV12-3/TRBV12-4
TGTGCCAGCAGGAACTCTGGGGCCAACGTCCTGACTTTC
CASRNSGANVLTF
>.|few|TRBJ2-1|TRBV24-1
TGTGCCACCAGTTTGAGACAGGGAGGCAATGAGCAGTTCTTC
CATSLRQGGNEQFF
>.|few|TRBJ1-1|TRBV6-1
TGTGCCAGCAGCCGAGGGGTGTCTGAAGCTTTCTTT
CASSRGVSEAFF
>TRBD1|many|TRBJ1-6|TRBV7-8
TGTGCCAGCAGCTTAGGGGACAGGGGTCATTCACCCCTCCACTTT
CASSLGDRGHSPLHF
>.|.|TRBJ2-5|TRBV11-1
TGTGCCAGCAGCTCCCAGGGGATTGAGACCCAGTACTTC
CASSSQGIETQYF
>.|few|TRBJ1-5|TRBV5-6
TGTGCCAGCAGCTTGTTAGCCCAGGGGAATCAGCCCCAGCATTTT
CASSLLAQGNQPQHF
>.|many|TRBJ2-1|TRBV12-3/TRBV12-4
TGTGCCAGCAGTACGTATCTAGCTAGCGACGTCCGCAATGAGCAGTTCTTC
CASSTYLASDVRNEQFF
>.|many|TRBJ1-1|TRBV30
TGTGCCTGGAGTGTTACTAAAGCTTTCTTT
CAWSVTKAFF
>TRBD2|many|TRBJ2-1|TRBV6-4
TGTGCCAGCAGTGGGGGGACTAGCGGGAGGAATGAGCAGTTCTTC
CASSGGTSGRNEQFF
>.|.|TRBJ2-7|TRBV12-3/TRBV12-4
TGTGCCAGCAGTCGAAATCGGGCCGGGCAGTACTTC
CASSRNRAGQYF
>.|few|TRBJ1-4|TRBV15
TGTGCCACCAGCAGCGGATCGGACAGAAAAAATGAAAAACTGTTTTTT
CATSSGSDRKNEKLFF
>.|many|TRBJ2-7|TRBV7-2
TGTGCCAGCAGCTTAGCGGGACGCCTAAGCTCCTACGAGCAGTACTTC
CASSLAGRLSSYEQYF
>.|many|TRBJ2-2|TRBV6-2/TRBV6-3
TGTGCCAGCAGTTCAACGGGAGCGGGCACCGGGGAGCTGTTTTTT
CASSSTGAGTGELFF
>.|many|TRBJ2-7|TRBV28
TGTGCCAGCAGCCCCAGGGGTCTTACAGCCTACGAGCAGTACTTC
CASSPRGLTAYEQYF
>.|few|TRBJ1-5|TRBV28
TGTGCCAGCAGTCTCCCCCTGGGGCAGCCCCAGCATTTT
CASSLPLGQPQHF
>.|.|TRBJ2-3|TRBV19
TGTGCCAGTCAGGCGGACGGAAACACAGATACGCAGTATTTT
CASQADGNTDTQYF
>.|few|TRBJ1-4|TRBV3-1
TGTGCCAGCAGCCAATCACTCGCCAGGACTAATGAAAAACTGTTTTTT
CASSQSLARTNEKLFF
>.|many|TRBJ2-7|TRBV3-1
TGTGCCAGCAGCCAACGATCCCTCTCCTACGAGCAGTACTTC
CASSQRSLSYEQYF
>TRBD1|few|TRBJ1-5|TRBV7-2
TGTGCCAGCAGCCTATTCCAGGGGGCAGCTCAGCCCCAGCATTTT
CASSLFQGAAQPQHF
>.|many|TRBJ1-4|TRBV30
TGTGCCTGGAGCCCTGGGCTTTCTAATGAAAAACTGTTTTTT
CAWSPGLSNEKLFF